These 20 T cell receptor beta chains were sequenced from one sample in a study of T cells after yellow fever vaccination. TCRdb used MiXCR to reprocess the 5' RACE reads, holding one entry per CDR3 protein. The data contain roughly 100,000 distinct CDR3 sequences, around 9.8% of them singletons. Here the sequenced sample was CD8+ T cells not binding an NS4B(214-222) dextramer, sorted from PBMCs, taken about 2 weeks after the first yellow fever vaccination. The receptors stem from a young man who received the YFV17D yellow fever vaccine.

The table lists this clonotype with a few counts. The V and J genes are TRBV6-5 and TRBJ1-6, with 9 bases lining up with TRBD1. V trimming: 5 bases; J trimming: 7 bases; junction bases outside the gene matches: 15. Germline V gene sequence: CDR1 MNHEY, CDR2 SVGAGI. CDR3 length equals 18 residues. The CDR3 DNA follows: TGTGCCAGCAGTAACACAGGGGGCGCTTGGGTTTACAATTCACCCCTCCACTTT. Its translation is CASSNTGGAWVYNSPLHF.

The chain recombines TRBV15 with TRBJ2-1; 7 bases are a match to TRBD1. The CDR3 length is 15 residues. Losses at the gene ends were 0 bases for V and 3 bases for J; bases not matched to a gene: 2. Germline V gene data show CDR1 as LNHNV and CDR2 as YYDKDF (reference sequence). The CDR3 protein is CATSRERTGYNEQFF. CDR3 DNA sequence: TGTGCCACCAGCAGAGAGCGGACAGGCTACAATGAGCAGTTCTTC.

This clonotype was seen a few times. The chain combines TRBV29-1 with TRBJ1-1, with TRBD1 matching 10 bases. The length of the CDR3 is 16 residues. The V and J ends lost 4 bases and 6 bases, in that order; junction bases with no gene match: 14. Germline CDR1 SQVTM, CDR2 ANQGSEA. CDR3 in amino acids: CSVAYMDRGAPAEAFF. For the CDR3, the DNA is TGCAGCGTTGCATATATGGACAGGGGGGCGCCCGCTGAAGCTTTCTTT.

This chain joins TRBV5-4 and TRBJ2-7; D gene uncertain. Germline lookup yields CDR1 SGHNT and CDR2 YYREEE (reference sequence). There are 11 residues in the CDR3. V lost 6 bases to trimming and J lost 3 bases, with 7 bases between them. CDR3 bases: TGTGCCAGCACGCCTATCTACGAGCAGTACGTC. It yields the protein CASTPIYEQYV.

This clonotype has a handful of counts. The chain has TRBV4-1 and TRBJ1-1, with D possibly TRBD1 on 5 matching bases. V was pared by 1 base and J by 0 bases, with 12 bases between. This CDR3 spans 16 amino acids. CDR1 is MGHRA and CDR2 is YSYEKL in the germline V gene. The CDR3 DNA follows: TGCGCCAGCAGCCAAGGAAGCTTGGGGGTGAACACTGAAGCTTTCTTT. Protein: CASSQGSLGVNTEAFF.

The chain combines TRBV21-1 with TRBJ1-2; the table's D call TRBD1 went unverified against the DNA. TRBV21-1 is described as a pseudogene. The CDR3 runs to 13 residues. The CDR3: CASRRDGIGGYTF. DNA of the CDR3: TGTGCCAGCAGACGGGACGGGATTGGGGGCTACACCTTC.

There are a few counts of this clonotype. J is TRBJ2-3 and V is TRBV4-3; 11 nucleotides align to TRBD2. The germline V gene encodes CDR1 LGHNA and CDR2 YSLEER. V was clipped by 3 bases and J by 4 bases; unmatched bases: 9. This CDR3 has 17 amino acids. The CDR3 spells CASSQEIAGGHPDTQYF. The CDR3 DNA follows: TGCGCCAGCAGCCAGGAGATAGCGGGGGGGCACCCAGATACGCAGTATTTT.

The chain is built from TRBV28 and TRBJ1-5, with D possibly being TRBD1 (5 bases). This CDR3 comprises 17 residues. The germline V and J ends were trimmed by 4 bases and 6 bases, with 22 bases remaining between them. CDR1 is MDHEN and CDR2 is SYDVKM in the germline V gene. The CDR3 DNA sequence: TGTGCCAGCAGTTCCCCCGAAAAATTCGGGGCAGGTCAGCCCCAGCATTTT. It encodes CASSSPEKFGAGQPQHF.

V usage is TRBV7-9 and J usage is TRBJ1-5; D is uncertain. Per germline, CDR1 SEHNR and CDR2 FQNEAQ (reference sequence). Trimming removed 5 bases at V and 0 bases at J, with 17 bases between. The CDR3 runs 17 residues. CDR3 DNA sequence: TGTGCCAGCAGCACTGATCTGTCGGGTTATAGCAATCAGCCCCAGCATTTT. It encodes CASSTDLSGYSNQPQHF.

This clonotype was detected many times. J is TRBJ1-4 and V is TRBV6-5; D gene ambiguous. Germline CDR1 is MNHEY and CDR2 is SVGAGI. The CDR3 is made up of 15 amino acids. Trimming shortened V by 0 bases and J by 10 bases, and 15 bases separated the two germline ends. Written as DNA, the CDR3 is TGTGCCAGCAGTTACTCAAGCGGACCAGTCGGAAAACTGTTTTTT. Protein: CASSYSSGPVGKLFF.

The rearrangement uses TRBV3-1 and TRBJ2-7; 10 bases align to TRBD2. The CDR3 is 15 amino acids. V dropped 4 bases and J dropped 4; count of bases not matched to a gene: 7. Germline V gene lookup returns CDR1 LGHDT and CDR2 YNNKEL (reference sequence). The CDR3 loop reads CASSPPSGGEYEQYF. CDR3 in DNA: TGTGCCAGCAGCCCCCCCAGCGGGGGGGAATACGAGCAGTACTTC.

Of note for this clonotype: A clone one base away is much larger, so this may be a read error. This chain connects TRBV3-1 to TRBJ2-1; TRBD2 matches at 8 bases. Near its end, the DNA agrees better with TRBJ2-7, so the J call may be wrong. Germline V lookup: CDR1 LGHDT, CDR2 YNNKEL (reference sequence). There are 14 residues in the CDR3. The chain's CDR3 is CASSHIGGAYEQYV. The CDR3 nucleotides are TGTGCCAGCAGCCACATCGGGGGGGCCTACGAGCAGTACGTC.

This chain uses TRBV19 with TRBJ2-5; 9 bases map to TRBD2. Germline V gene lookup returns CDR1 LNHDA and CDR2 SQIVND (reference sequence). The CDR3 runs 16 residues. The ends lost 4 bases at V and 0 bases at J; junction bases unmatched: 6. The CDR3 protein is CASSTSGGLYQETQYF. For the CDR3, the DNA is TGTGCCAGTAGTACGAGCGGGGGGCTATACCAAGAGACCCAGTACTTC.

This clonotype has more than one count but fewer than ten. The chain joins TRBV2 to TRBJ1-6, with unresolved D. This CDR3 comprises 18 residues. The germline V gene encodes CDR1 SNHLY and CDR2 FYNNEI. Trimming stripped 0 bases from V and 0 bases from J, with 12 bases between. CDR3 nucleotides: TGTGCCAGCAGTGAAGCGGTGGGGTTAAGCTCCTATAATTCACCCCTCCACTTT. Amino acids: CASSEAVGLSSYNSPLHF.

The rearrangement joins TRBV13 to TRBJ1-1; 8 positions match TRBD1. CDR1 and CDR2 (germline): PRHDT, FYEKMQ (reference sequence). The CDR3 is 14 amino acids. V gave up 5 bases and J gave up 3 bases; unmatched junction bases: 5. For the CDR3, the DNA is TGTGCCAGCAGCCCACGACAGGGGTACACTGAAGCTTTCTTT. Amino acid sequence: CASSPRQGYTEAFF.

This clonotype turned up a few times. V gene TRBV7-6 combines with J gene TRBJ2-7; the D call may be TRBD1 or TRBD2 (6 bases each). Trimming stripped 5 bases from V and 6 bases from J, with 14 bases between. This CDR3 contains 13 residues. Germline V gene sequence: CDR1 SGHVS, CDR2 FNYEAQ. The CDR3 bases are TGTGCCAGCAGCAGAAGGGGGGTAGGCGAGCAGTACTTC. This encodes CASSRRGVGEQYF.

This chain links TRBV5-1 with TRBJ2-1; D is possibly TRBD2 (6 bases). This CDR3 is built from 15 residues. In germline, CDR1 is SGHRS, CDR2 YFSETQ. Trimming took off 4 bases at V and 8 bases at J, with 19 bases between the two ends. The CDR3 nucleotides are TGCGCCAGCAGCACGGGATATGGGAGGCCGTATGAGCAGTTCTTC. Protein: CASSTGYGRPYEQFF. Variable domain in full (rest from reference TRBV5-1 and TRBJ2-1): KAGVTQTPRYLIKTRGQQVTLSCSPISGHRSVSWYQQTPGQGLQFLFEYFSETQRNKGNFPGRFSGRQFSNSRSEMNVSTLELGDSALYLCASSTGYGRPYEQFFGPGTRLTVL.

This clonotype was seen only a few times. V and J are TRBV2 and TRBJ2-1; 8 nucleotides align to TRBD1. The V segment lost 3 bases and the J segment 5 bases; nucleotides outside the gene matches: 6. The CDR3 has 15 residues. The germline CDR1 and CDR2 sequences are SNHLY and FYNNEI. CDR3 bases: TGTGCCAGCAGTGACCCAGGGGGCATAGACAATGAGCAGTTCTTC. It translates to CASSDPGGIDNEQFF.

This chain joins TRBV4-1 and TRBJ2-7, with TRBD1 as a possible D gene (6 bases). Trimming removed 4 bases from V and 1 base from J, with 14 bases in between. Germline V gives CDR1 MGHRA, CDR2 YSYEKL. The CDR3 is 15 residues long. CDR3: CASSLTTGASYEQYV. The CDR3 DNA sequence: TGCGCCAGCAGCCTCACGACAGGAGCTTCCTACGAGCAGTACGTC.

The chain links TRBV25-1 to TRBJ2-2; perhaps TRBD1 as D (6 bases). The CDR3 has 18 residues. CDR1 is MGHDK and CDR2 is SYGVNS in the germline V gene. Trimming removed 3 bases from V and 0 bases from J, with 17 bases in between. The CDR3 bases are TGTGCCAGCAGTGAGGGCTGGGGGCTTCACTCGAACACCGGGGAGCTGTTTTTT. It encodes CASSEGWGLHSNTGELFF.